What follows is one T cell receptor beta chain and its context. The sample is drawn from a study of T cell repertoires in cytomegalovirus infection. Trimming left V 4 bases short and J 2 bases short, with 7 bases between. This CDR3 contains 13 residues. Germline V gives CDR1 MNHEY, CDR2 SMNVEV (reference sequence). MiXCR, run by TCRdb on the reads, gives a single entry per CDR3 protein. The profile shows around 530,000 distinct CDR3 sequences, more than 15% of them singletons. The specimen was CD8+ T cells from PBMCs. The rearrangement uses TRBV27 and TRBJ2-3; no clear D gene. The clonotype was recovered from a human donor in good health (CMV status not recorded). Some clones in this sample may be carry-over from other donors' samples. CDR3 amino acids: CASSSETTDTQYF. CDR3 coding DNA: TGTGCCAGCAGTTCGGAGACCACAGATACGCAGTATTTT.